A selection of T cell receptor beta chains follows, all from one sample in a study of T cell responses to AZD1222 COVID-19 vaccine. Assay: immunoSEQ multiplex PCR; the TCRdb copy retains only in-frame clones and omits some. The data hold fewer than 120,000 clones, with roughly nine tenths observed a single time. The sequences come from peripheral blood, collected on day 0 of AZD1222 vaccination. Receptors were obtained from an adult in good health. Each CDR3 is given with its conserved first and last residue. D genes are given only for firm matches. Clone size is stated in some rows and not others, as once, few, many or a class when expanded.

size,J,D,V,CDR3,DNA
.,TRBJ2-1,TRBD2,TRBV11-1,CASTLAGPRYNEQFF,TGTGCCAGCACCTTAGCGGGCCCACGATACAATGAGCAGTTCTTC
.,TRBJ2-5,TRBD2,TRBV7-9,CASRQADPSGETQYF,TGTGCCAGCAGACAAGCCGATCCTAGCGGCGAGACCCAGTACTTC
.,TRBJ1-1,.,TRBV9,CASSVGNQGTPEAFF,TGTGCCAGCAGCGTAGGCAACCAGGGTACGCCTGAAGCTTTCTTT
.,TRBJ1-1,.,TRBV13,CASSFGNTEAFF,TGTGCCAGCAGCTTCGGGAACACTGAAGCTTTCTTT
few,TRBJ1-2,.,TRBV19,CASTSEWVRNLYGYTF,TGTGCCAGTACCTCAGAATGGGTCAGGAATCTCTATGGCTACACCTTC
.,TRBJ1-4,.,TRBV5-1,CASSLGQRNEKLFF,TGCGCCAGCAGCTTGGGACAGAGAAATGAAAAACTGTTTTTT
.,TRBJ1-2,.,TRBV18,CASSLHETDYGYTF,TGTGCCAGCTCACTCCACGAGACAGATTATGGCTACACCTTC
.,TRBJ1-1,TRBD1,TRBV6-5,CASSLTGGETEAFF,TGTGCCAGCAGTTTGACAGGGGGCGAGACTGAAGCTTTCTTT
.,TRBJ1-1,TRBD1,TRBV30,CAWDRGRNTEAFF,TGTGCCTGGGACAGGGGAAGGAACACTGAAGCTTTCTTT
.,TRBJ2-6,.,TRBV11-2,CASSPRPSGANVLTF,TGTGCCAGCAGCCCCCGGCCCTCTGGGGCCAACGTCCTGACTTTC
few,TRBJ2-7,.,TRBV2,CASSEAGREYF,TGTGCCAGCAGTGAAGCGGGCAGGGAGTACTTC
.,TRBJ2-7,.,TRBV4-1,CASSQQLSYEQYF,TGCGCCAGCAGCCAACAACTCTCCTACGAGCAGTACTTC
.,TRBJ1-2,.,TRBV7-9,CASSPQQGLALNAFF,TGTGCCAGCAGCCCGCAACAGGGCCTCGCGCTCAACGCCTTCTTC
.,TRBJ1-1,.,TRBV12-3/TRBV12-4,CASSSSMNTEAFF,TGTGCCAGCAGTTCCAGTATGAACACTGAAGCTTTCTTT
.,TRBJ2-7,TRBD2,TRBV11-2,CASSSGLAASYEQYF,TGTGCCAGCAGCTCCGGACTAGCCGCCAGCTACGAGCAGTACTTC
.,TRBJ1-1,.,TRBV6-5,CASSLTQQGPNTEAFF,TGTGCCAGCAGTTTAACCCAACAGGGCCCGAACACTGAAGCTTTCTTT
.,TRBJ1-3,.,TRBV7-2,CASSLANTGNTIYF,TGTGCCAGCAGCTTAGCTAATACTGGAAACACCATATATTTT
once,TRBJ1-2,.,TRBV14,CASSQTWGWGYTF,TGTGCCAGCAGCCAAACGTGGGGCTGGGGCTACACCTTC
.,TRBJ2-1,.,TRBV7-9,CASSSIIGSIRSEQFF,TGTGCCAGCAGCTCGATTATCGGGAGTATTCGTAGTGAGCAGTTCTTC
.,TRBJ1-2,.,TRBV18,CASSPQGESPNYGYTF,TGTGCCAGCTCACCCCAAGGGGAGTCCCCTAACTATGGCTACACCTTC
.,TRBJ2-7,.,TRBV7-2,CASSLTSDLSYEQYF,TGTGCCAGCAGCTTAACCTCCGACTTGTCCTACGAGCAGTACTTC
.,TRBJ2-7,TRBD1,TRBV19,CASRDRSSYEQYF,TGTGCCAGTAGGGACAGGAGCTCCTACGAGCAGTACTTC
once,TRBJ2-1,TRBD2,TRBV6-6,CASVLAGGSNEQFF,TGTGCCAGTGTTCTAGCGGGAGGGAGCAATGAGCAGTTCTTC
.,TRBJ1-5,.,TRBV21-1,CASSKAAGGNPGQPQHF,TGTGCCAGCAGCAAAGCGGCAGGGGGTAATCCCGGTCAGCCCCAGCATTTT
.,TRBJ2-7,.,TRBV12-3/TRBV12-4,CASTLGRTYEQYF,TGTGCCAGCACTCTGGGGAGAACCTACGAGCAGTACTTC
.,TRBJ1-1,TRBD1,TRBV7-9,CASSLGTGNTMNTEAFF,TGTGCCAGCAGCTTGGGGACAGGGAATACCATGAACACTGAAGCTTTCTTT
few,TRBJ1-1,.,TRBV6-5,CGSRSAGNTEAFF,TGTGGCAGCAGGTCAGCAGGTAACACTGAAGCTTTCTTT
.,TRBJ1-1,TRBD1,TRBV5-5,CASSLRTGNTEAFF,TGTGCCAGCAGTCTTCGGACAGGGAACACTGAAGCTTTCTTT
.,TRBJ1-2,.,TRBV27,CASKTRDSPYGYTF,TGTGCCAGTAAGACGCGCGACAGCCCCTATGGCTACACCTTC
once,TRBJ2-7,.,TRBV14,CASSQEAGHEQYF,TGTGCCAGCAGCCAAGAGGCCGGGCACGAGCAGTACTTC
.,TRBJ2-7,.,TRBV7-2,CASSRIPTAINEQYF,TGTGCCAGCAGCCGCATCCCGACTGCTATCAACGAGCAGTACTTC
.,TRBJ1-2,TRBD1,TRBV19,CASSEDRDTYGYTF,TGTGCCAGTAGTGAGGACAGGGATACCTATGGCTACACCTTC